This T cell receptor beta chain came from a study of preoperative IRX-2 immunotherapy in early breast cancer. The treatment is: preoperative locoregional IRX-2 cytokine immunotherapy. Preoperative locoregional IRX-2 cytokine immunotherapy was tested in the phase Ib source study. TCRdb's table, derived via immunoSEQ multiplex PCR, lists solely in-frame clones and lacks some. The sample holds 34,000 or so clones, around 96% seen once. This CDR3 spans 14 amino acids. Germline V gene lookup returns CDR1 SGHNT and CDR2 YENEEA. Trimming took off 5 bases at V and 0 bases at J, with 7 bases between the two ends.

The sequence was collected from a human donor with breast cancer. The sample was taken from a patient treated with IRX-2 immunotherapy. The V call is TRBV11-3, the J call TRBJ2-2; D ambiguous. CDR3 DNA: TGTGCCAGCAGCCCGACCGCGAACACCGGGGAGCTGTTTTTT. Translating it yields CASSPTANTGELFF.